This TCR beta chain was sequenced in a study of beta chain features in type 1 diabetes. Isolated RNA was reverse transcribed in full, so expressed TCRB transcripts were sequenced. Profiling relied on immunoSEQ multiplex PCR, and the TCRdb table lists in-frame clones only, not all of them. This sample has around 300,000 clones; around 7.3% occur once, and the top ten carry more than 0.9%. The CDR3 runs to 13 residues. The V gene end was trimmed by 3 bases and the J gene end by 5 bases; junction bases not matched to a gene: 6. Germline CDR1 and CDR2: SQVTM and ANQGSEA. The V call is TRBV29-1, the J call TRBJ2-5, with 7 bases lining up with TRBD1. What was sequenced was central memory CD4+ T cells from blood. This TCR derives from a woman aged 18-29 years in good health. The CDR3 DNA reads as TGCAGCGTTGAGTCAGGGGGAGAGGAGACCCAGTACTTC. This sequence encodes CSVESGGEETQYF.